Below, one TCR beta chain is given with its context. Its antigen is unknown. Base qualities are not provided; no much larger clone lies one nucleotide away. The CDR3 regions of human TCRbeta chains were subjected to immunosequencing. The published analysis was carried out like this. Repertoire TCRs were checked for matches against a reference library of SARS-CoV-2-specific TCRs that had been generated using the MIRA antigen-specificity platform. Breadth meant the fraction of unique TCRs that were SARS-CoV-2-associated, whereas depth meant the fraction of total T cells that were SARS-CoV-2-associated. Using the MIRA data, every spike-specific TCR was mapped to the spike region that the TCR reacted to and assigned to either a CD4 or a CD8 class. Log10-transformed breadth and depth values were compared by one-way ANOVA with Sidak's multiple comparisons tests. TCRdb provides this immuneACCESS table in a form limited to in-frame rearrangements. Some clones are lacking; in checked studies, under half of them reflect an unresolved V gene, and why the rest are absent is not known. V, J and clone size are those of that table, while D and trimming were read from the DNA. This sample comprises roughly 130,000 clones, about 90% of them detected only once. The ten largest clonotypes hold 1.7% of the sample.

The sample originates from a study of T cell responses to AZD1222 COVID-19 vaccine (dated by TCRdb to the early 2020s). In terms of the full investigation: AZD1222 recipients whose second dose came at about 4 weeks and those whose second dose came at about 12 weeks were combined into one group, since spike-specific TCR depth and breadth did not differ between the two schedules. A total of just over 230 trial participants underwent TCR sequencing, of whom about 200 received two doses of AZD1222 and 26 received two doses of the MenACWY control vaccine. Trial participants were enrolled by age into 18-55, 56-69 and 70-plus year subgroups, with around 140, 26 and 57 TCR-sequenced participants respectively.

Reading from cysteine to phenylalanine, the CDR3 counts 13 amino acids. Only the CDR3 part of the read is kept: 39 bases, read in frame from the first base. CDR1 and CDR2 were assigned from the germline V gene as SGHRS and YFSETQ. Cut back by 4 bases and 2 bases, the V and J ends lie 9 bases apart. Study-wide conclusions, independent of this receptor: The vaccine-associated CD4 TCRs covered the entire spike protein, and the dominant responses fell in regions 160-218 and 743-854. Epitopes outside the regions mutated in the B.1.351 and B.1.1.7 variants were reportedly recognized by nearly half of the unique spike-specific TCRs. Conclusions about previously exposed vaccinees were limited because only a handful of AZD1222 recipients were SARS-CoV-2 seropositive at baseline. Most participants were white British and females outnumbered males, and the authors suggested that clonal diversity may have been underestimated. Because no day 14 peak-response samples were available, repertoires were characterized only after the peak T cell response. After two AZD1222 doses, spike-specific TCR breadth and depth were significantly higher than at day 0 and than in MenACWY recipients. In the small 56-69-year group, the increase in depth fell short of significance, most likely because of low power.

The time point tag for this specimen amounts to: baseline before first vaccination. Vaccinee samples were obtained from the UK trials COV001 and COV002, which included a single-blind randomized controlled phase 2/3 trial of AZD1222 (ChAdOx1 nCoV-19) in healthy adults. For TCRbeta chain sequencing, PBMC samples from trial participants were taken at day 0 and at day 28 after the second dose. This clonotype was sampled from an adult in good health. This chain is built from TRBV5-1 and TRBJ2-5; the D gene is perhaps TRBD2, from 5 matching bases. This material consisted of peripheral blood, taken on day 0 of AZD1222 vaccination. The DNA sequence follows: TGCGCCAGCAGCCGGACTTCTCAAGAGACCCAGTACTTC. It codes for CASSRTSQETQYF.